These 32 T cell receptor beta chains came from one sample sequenced in a study of PD-1 blockade in classical Hodgkin lymphoma. Method: immunoSEQ multiplex PCR; TCRdb's copy keeps in-frame clones and lacks some. The table shows tens of thousands of clones, with about 93% occurring only once. Time point here: newly diagnosed, previously untreated cHL patient sample. Sequencing used peripheral blood mononuclear cells (PBMCs). The receptors were sampled from a human donor with classical Hodgkin lymphoma.

The chain combines TRBV7-2 with TRBJ1-1; the D is unclear. V gave up 6 bases and J gave up 1 base, with 9 bases separating them. The V gene's germline CDR1 is SGHTA and CDR2 FQGNSA. The CDR3 loop spans 13 amino acids. The CDR3 nucleotides read TGTGCCAGCAGTATAAGGGAGAACACTGAAGCTTTCTTT. Protein product: CASSIRENTEAFF.

The chain has TRBV18 and TRBJ1-4; D call uncertain. The CDR3 has 15 amino acids. The V end was cut by 3 bases, the J end by 5 bases, with 13 bases between. Looked up from germline, CDR1 is KGHSH and CDR2 is LQKENI. The CDR3 region is CASSPGEQSNEKLFF. For the CDR3, the DNA is TGTGCCAGCTCACCTGGGGAACAGTCGAATGAAAAACTGTTTTTT.

This clone was seen once. The chain recombines TRBV30 with TRBJ2-7; D is perhaps TRBD1 (6 bases). The length of the CDR3 is 13 residues. V was pared by 3 bases and J by 1 base, with 10 bases between. The V gene's germline CDR1 is GTSNPN and CDR2 SVGIG (reference sequence). This chain's CDR3 is CAWRTGPSYEQYF. Here the CDR3 DNA reads TGTGCCTGGAGGACAGGACCTTCCTACGAGCAGTACTTC.

The chain links TRBV6-5 to TRBJ2-5; 10 bases line up with TRBD1. The V gene end was trimmed by 6 bases and the J gene end by 5 bases; junction bases not matched to a gene: 9. The CDR3 contains 15 residues. Germline CDR1 and CDR2: MNHEY and SVGAGI. The CDR3 DNA reads TGTGCCAGCAGCCCTCGACAGGGGGCGAGGGAGACCCAGTACTTC. Protein: CASSPRQGARETQYF.

The genes are TRBV2 and TRBJ2-7; D gene ambiguous. The CDR3 has 14 residues. V was shortened by 6 bases and J by 3 bases, with 15 bases between the two germline ends. CDR1 is SNHLY and CDR2 is FYNNEI in the germline V gene. The CDR3 sequence is CASRESPQNYEQYF. The CDR3 DNA reads TGTGCCAGCAGGGAGTCCCCACAGAACTACGAGCAGTACTTC. Full variable domain (remainder filled in from reference TRBV2 and TRBJ2-7): EPEVTQTPSHQVTQMGQEVILRCVPISNHLYFYWYRQILGQKVEFLVSFYNNEISEKSEIFDDQFSVERPDGSNFTLKIRSTKLEDSAMYFCASRESPQNYEQYFGPGTRLTVT.

The rearrangement uses TRBV15 and TRBJ2-2; perhaps TRBD1 as D (7 bases). Looked up from germline, CDR1 is LNHNV and CDR2 is YYDKDF (reference sequence). This CDR3 is 13 amino acids long. Trimming stripped 5 bases from V and 5 bases from J, with 9 bases between. CDR3 nucleotide sequence: TGTGCCACCAGCTCAGGGGGGACCGGGGAGCTGTTTTTT. Translating it yields CATSSGGTGELFF.

The chain uses TRBV2 and TRBJ1-2; the D gene is possibly TRBD1 (5 bases). V shed 5 bases and J shed 8 bases, with 18 bases lying between them. This CDR3 is 14 amino acids long. Germline CDR1 reads SNHLY; CDR2 reads FYNNEI. CDR3 residues: CASSPGFREGGYTF. In DNA form, the CDR3 reads TGTGCCAGCAGTCCCGGTTTTAGAGAGGGGGGCTACACCTTC.

This rearrangement joins TRBV4-3 to TRBJ2-3; 11 positions agree with TRBD2. This CDR3 has 16 residues. Losses at the gene ends were 0 bases for V and 8 bases for J; bases not matched to a gene: 7. Germline-derived CDR1 and CDR2 are LGHNA and YSLEER. CDR3 DNA sequence: TGCGCCAGCAGCCAAGAGGCTAGCGGGGGGTTAGGTACGCAGTATTTT. Translating gives CASSQEASGGLGTQYF.

V is TRBV30 and J is TRBJ1-1, with a weak D call TRBD1 (6 bases). CDR1 and CDR2 (germline): GTSNPN, SVGIG (reference sequence). CDR3 size: 15 residues. The V end lost 0 bases, the J end lost 7 bases, and 18 bases lay between the germline ends. In DNA form, the CDR3 reads TGTGCCTGGAGTGTACTGGAGAGGGGGTTTGTTGAAGCTTTCTTT. Translation gives CAWSVLERGFVEAFF.

This chain connects TRBV19 to TRBJ1-5, with TRBD1 identical over 8 bases. This CDR3 is built from 16 residues. Germline V gene data show CDR1 as LNHDA and CDR2 as SQIVND (reference sequence). V was clipped by 5 bases and J by 4 bases; unmatched bases: 10. The CDR3 loop is CASSFLSGQVNQPQHF. The CDR3 bases are TGTGCCAGTAGTTTCTTGTCGGGACAGGTAAATCAGCCCCAGCATTTT.

The chain recombines TRBV30 with TRBJ1-5, with D hard to call. Germline V gene data show CDR1 as GTSNPN and CDR2 as SVGIG (reference sequence). Trimming removed 2 bases from V and 5 bases from J, with 13 bases in between. CDR3 size: 14 residues. As DNA, the CDR3 is TGTGCCTGGAGTAGGACGGGGTACGATCAGCCCCAGCATTTT. This gives the protein CAWSRTGYDQPQHF.

The V call is TRBV29-1, the J call TRBJ1-1; a weak D match, TRBD1 (5 bases). With 0 bases removed from V and 1 base from J, the gap between germline ends came to 18 bases. CDR1 SQVTM and CDR2 ANQGSEA come from the germline V gene. The CDR3 spans 17 residues. In nucleotides, the CDR3 is TGCAGCGTTGAAGACCGTGGTTTGAGGACAAAGAACACTGAAGCTTTCTTT. Protein sequence: CSVEDRGLRTKNTEAFF.

The V call is TRBV19, the J call TRBJ1-4; D possibly corresponds to TRBD1 (6 bases). Trimming removed 3 bases at V and 3 bases at J, with 14 bases between. The germline CDR1 and CDR2 sequences are LNHDA and SQIVND (reference sequence). This CDR3 spans 16 amino acids. The CDR3 loop reads CASSIQGYRANEKLFF. The CDR3 DNA reads as TGTGCCAGTAGTATTCAGGGGTACCGTGCTAATGAAAAACTGTTTTTT.

The V call is TRBV19, the J call TRBJ2-1, with D possibly called TRBD1 or TRBD2 (8 bases each). The CDR3 runs to 21 residues. Germline V CDR1 and CDR2: LNHDA, SQIVND (reference sequence). V lost 1 base and J 5 bases, leaving 30 bases between the germline ends. The CDR3 spells CASSIGAGRGRRAGEDNEQFF. Here the CDR3 DNA reads TGTGCCAGTAGTATAGGGGCTGGCAGGGGGCGTCGAGCGGGAGAGGACAATGAGCAGTTCTTC.

The chain is built from TRBV15 and TRBJ2-7; D assignment may be TRBD1 or TRBD2 (5 bases each). The germline V gene has CDR1 LNHNV and CDR2 YYDKDF (reference sequence). The V gene lost 5 bases and the J gene lost 0 bases, with 11 bases spanning the gap. The CDR3 totals 14 residues. Written as DNA, the CDR3 is TGTGCCACCAGCGGGGGTGTTCCCTCCTACGAGCAGTACTTC. Its protein is CATSGGVPSYEQYF.

V gene TRBV19 combines with J gene TRBJ1-1; 8 nucleotides line up with TRBD1. V trimming: 5 bases; J trimming: 0 bases; junction bases outside the gene matches: 8. CDR3 size: 16 residues. Germline CDR1 is LNHDA and CDR2 is SQIVND (reference sequence). The CDR3 is CASSDRGLGMNTEAFF. DNA of the CDR3: TGTGCCAGTAGTGACAGGGGCCTAGGAATGAACACTGAAGCTTTCTTT.

The J gene is TRBJ2-7, the V gene TRBV6-5; TRBD1 or TRBD2 may be the D gene (5 bases each). V was pared by 6 bases and J by 0 bases, with 15 bases between. This CDR3 has 15 residues. Germline V gene lookup returns CDR1 MNHEY and CDR2 SVGAGI. This CDR3 reads CASSYGTHSSYEQYF. In DNA, the CDR3 is TGTGCCAGCAGCTACGGGACGCACAGCTCCTACGAGCAGTACTTC.

The chain joins TRBV7-8 to TRBJ1-4; D is undetermined. With 6 bases removed from V and 5 bases from J, the gap between germline ends came to 16 bases. CDR1 is SGHVS and CDR2 is FQNEAQ in the germline V gene. The CDR3 sequence is 15 residues long. CDR3 sequence reads: CASSQNPGPNEKLFF. The CDR3 DNA reads as TGTGCCAGCAGTCAAAACCCAGGACCGAATGAAAAACTGTTTTTT.

This chain joins TRBV5-6 and TRBJ2-2; maybe TRBD2 (6 bases). This CDR3 has 19 residues. Germline CDR1 is SGHDT and CDR2 is YYEEEE. Trimming left V 0 bases short and J 4 bases short, with 22 bases between. The CDR3 sequence: CASSLALSLGRGGTGELFF. The CDR3 region has the DNA TGTGCCAGCAGCTTGGCCCTCTCTTTGGGGCGGGGCGGCACCGGGGAGCTGTTTTTT.

The chain links TRBV2 to TRBJ2-3, with 12 bases identical to TRBD1. The CDR3 sequence is 18 residues long. Germline values: CDR1 SNHLY, CDR2 FYNNEI. After removal of 8 bases from V and 5 bases from J, the junction contained 17 bases not matched to a gene. The DNA of the CDR3 is TGTGCCAGCGCCCGGGACAGGGGGCGAGGCGGGACCGTAGATACGCAGTATTTT. This translates into CASARDRGRGGTVDTQYF.

This CDR3 reads CASSYSYGTDTQYF. The CDR3 region has the DNA TGTGCCAGCAGTTACTCGTACGGTACAGATACGCAGTATTTT. The gene calls are TRBV6-5 and TRBJ2-3; no definite D call. CDR3 length: 14 amino acids. CDR1 and CDR2 from the germline V gene are MNHEY and SVGAGI. Deletions cut 0 bases from V and 3 bases from J, with 7 bases between.

CDR3 loop: CASSYRQGTNTGELFF. The CDR3 bases are TGCGCCAGCAGCTATAGACAGGGAACGAACACCGGGGAGCTGTTTTTT. This rearrangement joins TRBV5-1 to TRBJ2-2, with 7 bases lining up with TRBD1. V shed 3 bases, J shed 0 bases, and the junction held 5 bases outside the gene matches. Germline CDR1 reads SGHRS; CDR2 reads YFSETQ. This CDR3 region has 16 residues.

V is TRBV7-2 and J is TRBJ1-6, with D possibly matching TRBD1 (6 bases). CDR1 and CDR2 (germline): SGHTA, FQGNSA. V was clipped by 1 base and J by 6 bases, with 13 bases between them. This CDR3 is 16 amino acids long. CDR3 region: CASSLEGGRRNSPLHF. The CDR3 region has the DNA TGTGCCAGCAGCTTAGAGGGGGGGCGTCGTAATTCACCCCTCCACTTT.

The CDR3 spells CASSQQGGPGELFF. The CDR3 nucleotides read TGCGCCAGCAGCCAACAGGGGGGACCCGGGGAGCTGTTTTTT. The V gene is TRBV4-1, the J gene TRBJ2-2; D is perhaps TRBD1 (7 bases). CDR1 and CDR2 from the germline V gene are MGHRA and YSYEKL. This CDR3 is built from 14 residues. V lost 2 bases and J lost 6, with 10 bases in between.

This clone was seen a single time. The chain uses TRBV11-2 and TRBJ1-1, with D uncertain. Trimming shortened V by 1 base and J by 0 bases, and 6 bases separated the two germline ends. CDR1 is SGHAT, CDR2 FQNNGV, per germline. CDR3 size: 14 residues. The CDR3 loop is CASSLARMNTEAFF. The CDR3 DNA reads TGTGCCAGCAGCTTAGCACGCATGAACACTGAAGCTTTCTTT.

The chain is built from TRBV30 and TRBJ1-2; D ambiguous. V lost 1 base and J 3 bases, leaving 6 bases between the germline ends. Germline V gives CDR1 GTSNPN, CDR2 SVGIG (reference sequence). This CDR3 is 12 amino acids long. CDR3 coding DNA: TGTGCCTGGAGTGGGCAGGACTATGGCTACACCTTC. This encodes CAWSGQDYGYTF.

The genes are TRBV5-1 and TRBJ1-6, with D perhaps TRBD1 (5 bases). V was shortened by 0 bases and J by 7 bases, with 8 bases between the two germline ends. The V gene's germline CDR1 is SGHRS and CDR2 YFSETQ. This CDR3 is built from 14 residues. The CDR3 sequence is CASSLGTTNSPLHF. In nucleotides, the CDR3 is TGCGCCAGCAGCTTGGGGACAACCAATTCACCCCTCCACTTT.

This clone was seen once. The genes are TRBV10-1 and TRBJ2-3; 7 bases match TRBD1. The V gene end was trimmed by 6 bases and the J gene end by 6 bases; junction bases not matched to a gene: 6. Germline V gene sequence: CDR1 WNHNN, CDR2 SYGVQD (reference sequence). The CDR3 has 13 amino acids. Here the CDR3 DNA reads TGCGCCAGCAGCGCAGGGACAGCTGATACGCAGTATTTT. It is translated as CASSAGTADTQYF.

V is TRBV28 and J is TRBJ2-7, with D perhaps matching TRBD1 or TRBD2 (5 bases each). The germline V gene encodes CDR1 MDHEN and CDR2 SYDVKM. Trimming pared 5 bases from V and 0 bases from J, leaving 14 bases between. The CDR3 runs 15 residues. CDR3 nucleotide sequence: TGTGCCAGCAGTCTGAAGGGACCCAACTCCTACGAGCAGTACTTC. Protein product: CASSLKGPNSYEQYF.

This chain links TRBV7-6 with TRBJ2-5; unclear D gene. Trimming cost V 6 bases and J 4 bases, with 6 bases left between them. Germline V gene data show CDR1 as SGHVS and CDR2 as FNYEAQ. CDR3 size: 11 residues. The CDR3 DNA sequence: TGTGCCAGCAGTACTGGAGAGACCCAGTACTTC. The encoded protein is CASSTGETQYF.

V usage is TRBV2 and J usage is TRBJ1-5; no definite D call. V was cut by 2 bases and J by 9 bases, with 14 bases left in between. The CDR3 totals 14 residues. Germline CDR1 reads SNHLY; CDR2 reads FYNNEI. Written as DNA, the CDR3 is TGTGCCAGCAGTGAAAGGGTAATTAATGGGCCCCAGCATTTT. Protein product: CASSERVINGPQHF. Supplemented by reference TRBV2 and TRBJ1-5, the full variable domain reads EPEVTQTPSHQVTQMGQEVILRCVPISNHLYFYWYRQILGQKVEFLVSFYNNEISEKSEIFDDQFSVERPDGSNFTLKIRSTKLEDSAMYFCASSERVINGPQHFGDGTRLSIL.

This chain links TRBV25-1 with TRBJ2-2; D gene ambiguous. Germline V gives CDR1 MGHDK, CDR2 SYGVNS. The CDR3 length is 15 residues. With 3 bases removed from V and 4 bases from J, the gap between germline ends came to 12 bases. In DNA form, the CDR3 reads TGTGCCAGCAGTGACCCATCCGGTTTCACCGGGGAGCTGTTTTTT. It translates to CASSDPSGFTGELFF.